Sequencing of this TCR beta chain was carried out in a study of cytomegalovirus exposure and HLA in healthy donors. Study summary: An earlier analysis found 110 million or so unique TCR beta sequences from approximately 170 million T cells.

The PCR used 60 Vbeta and 13 Jbeta primers. Profiling relied on immunoSEQ multiplex PCR, and the TCRdb table lists in-frame clones only, not all of them. The sample lists 100,000 or so clones, roughly 85% occurring once. Study outcomes and limitations: DRB1 showed the most TCR associations and HLA-C the fewest in a later analysis, as rates varied by HLA locus. When presence/absence was analysed, sequencing depth was taken to be roughly uniform across donors. Excluded were some V segments that proved indistinguishable, including TRBV6-2 and TRBV6-3.

Turning to this clone: No antigen is known for it.

Germline CDR1 SGHRS, CDR2 YFSETQ. V was cut by 3 bases and J by 4 bases, with 13 bases left in between. The CDR3 is made up of 15 amino acids. The sequence was collected from a woman aged 35 to 49 in good health and CMV-seronegative. The rearrangement uses TRBV5-1 and TRBJ1-4, with D perhaps matching TRBD1 (5 bases). The sample was PBMCs. CDR3: CASSSPDSSNEKLFF. The CDR3 bases are TGCGCCAGCAGCTCGCCCGACAGTAGTAATGAAAAACTGTTTTTT.